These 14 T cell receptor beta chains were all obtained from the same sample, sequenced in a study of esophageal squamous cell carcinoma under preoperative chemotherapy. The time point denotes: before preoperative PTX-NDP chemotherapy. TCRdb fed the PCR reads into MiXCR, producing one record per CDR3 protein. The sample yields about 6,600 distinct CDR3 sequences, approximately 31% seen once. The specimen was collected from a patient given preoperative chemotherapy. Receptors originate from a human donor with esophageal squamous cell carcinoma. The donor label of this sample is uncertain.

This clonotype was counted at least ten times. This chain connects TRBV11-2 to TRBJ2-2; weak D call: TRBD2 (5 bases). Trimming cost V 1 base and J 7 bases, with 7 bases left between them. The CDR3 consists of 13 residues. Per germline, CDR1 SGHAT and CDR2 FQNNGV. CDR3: CASSLVAGGELFF. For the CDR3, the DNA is TGTGCCAGCAGCTTAGTGGCGGGCGGGGAGCTGTTTTTT.

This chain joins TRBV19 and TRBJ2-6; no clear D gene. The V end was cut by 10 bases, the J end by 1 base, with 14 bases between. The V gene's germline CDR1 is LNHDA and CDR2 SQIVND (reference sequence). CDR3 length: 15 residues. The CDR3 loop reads CATRTAISGANVLTF. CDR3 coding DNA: TGTGCCACTCGGACCGCGATATCTGGGGCCAACGTCCTGACTTTC.

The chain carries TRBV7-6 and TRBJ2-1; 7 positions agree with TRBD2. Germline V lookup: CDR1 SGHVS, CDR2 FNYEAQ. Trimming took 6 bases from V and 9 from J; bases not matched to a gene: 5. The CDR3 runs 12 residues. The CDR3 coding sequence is TGTGCCAGCAGGTTAAGCGGGGCTGAGCAGTTCTTC. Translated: CASRLSGAEQFF.

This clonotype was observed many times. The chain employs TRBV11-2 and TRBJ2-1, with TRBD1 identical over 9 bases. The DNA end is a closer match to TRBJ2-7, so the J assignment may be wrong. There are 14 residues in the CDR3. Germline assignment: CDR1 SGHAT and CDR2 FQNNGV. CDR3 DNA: TGTGCCAGCAGCTTCGTCGGGACAGGGAACGAGCAGTACTTC. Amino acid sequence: CASSFVGTGNEQYF.

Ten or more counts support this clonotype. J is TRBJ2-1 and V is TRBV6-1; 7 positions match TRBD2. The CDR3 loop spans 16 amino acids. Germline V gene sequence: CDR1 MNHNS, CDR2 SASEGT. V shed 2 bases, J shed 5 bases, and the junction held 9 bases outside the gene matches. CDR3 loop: CASSEWAAGTNNEQFF. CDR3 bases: TGTGCCAGCAGTGAATGGGCAGCGGGGACCAACAATGAGCAGTTCTTC.

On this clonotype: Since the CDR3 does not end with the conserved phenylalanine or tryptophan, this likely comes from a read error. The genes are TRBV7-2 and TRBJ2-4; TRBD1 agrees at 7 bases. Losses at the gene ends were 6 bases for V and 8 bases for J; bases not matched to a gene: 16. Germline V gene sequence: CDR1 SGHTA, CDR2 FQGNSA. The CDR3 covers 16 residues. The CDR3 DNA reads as TGTGCCAGCAGGCGAGGGCACAGGGGAAATGGGGACATTCAGTACGTC. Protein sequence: CASRRGHRGNGDIQYV.

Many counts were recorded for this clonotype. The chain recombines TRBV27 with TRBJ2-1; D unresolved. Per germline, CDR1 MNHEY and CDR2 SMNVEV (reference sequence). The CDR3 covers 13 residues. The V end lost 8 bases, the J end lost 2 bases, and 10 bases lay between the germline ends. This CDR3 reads CASWASPYNEQFF. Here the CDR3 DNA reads TGTGCCAGCTGGGCTAGTCCCTACAATGAGCAGTTCTTC.

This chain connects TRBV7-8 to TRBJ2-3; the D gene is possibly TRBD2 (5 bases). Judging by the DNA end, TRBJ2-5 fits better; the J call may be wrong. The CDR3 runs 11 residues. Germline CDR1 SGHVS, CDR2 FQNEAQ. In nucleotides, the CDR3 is TGTGCCAGCAGCAATCTGGAGGCCCAGTACTTC. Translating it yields CASSNLEAQYF.

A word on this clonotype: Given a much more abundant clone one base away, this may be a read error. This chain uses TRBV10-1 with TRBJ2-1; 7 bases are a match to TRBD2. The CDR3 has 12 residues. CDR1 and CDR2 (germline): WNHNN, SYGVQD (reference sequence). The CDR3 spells CASSEGLAGDVF. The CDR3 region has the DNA TGCGCCAGCAGTGAGGGGTTGGCGGGAGACGTCTTC.

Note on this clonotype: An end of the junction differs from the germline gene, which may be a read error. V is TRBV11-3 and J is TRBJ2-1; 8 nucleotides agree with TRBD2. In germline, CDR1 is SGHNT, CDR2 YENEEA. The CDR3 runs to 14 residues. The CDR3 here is CASRFGGGGHEQFF. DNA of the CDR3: TGTGCCAGCCGCTTCGGGGGCGGGGGGCACGAGCAGTTCTTC.

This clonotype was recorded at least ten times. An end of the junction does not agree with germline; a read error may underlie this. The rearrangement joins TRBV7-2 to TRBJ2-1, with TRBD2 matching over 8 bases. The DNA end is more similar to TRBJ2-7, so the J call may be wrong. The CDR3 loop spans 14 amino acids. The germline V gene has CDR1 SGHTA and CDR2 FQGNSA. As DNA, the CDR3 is TGTGACAGCAGCCGGGGGGGTAGCGGCAATGAGCAGTACTTC. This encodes CDSSRGGSGNEQYF.

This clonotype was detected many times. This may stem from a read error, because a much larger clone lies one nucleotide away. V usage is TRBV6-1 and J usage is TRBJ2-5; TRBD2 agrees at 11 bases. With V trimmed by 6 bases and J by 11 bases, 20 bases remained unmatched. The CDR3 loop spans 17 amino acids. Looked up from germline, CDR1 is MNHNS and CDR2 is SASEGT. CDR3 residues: CASRPLAGDPSYNEQYF. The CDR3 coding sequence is TGTGCCAGCAGACCACTAGCGGGAGACCCCTCCTACAATGAGCAGTACTTC.

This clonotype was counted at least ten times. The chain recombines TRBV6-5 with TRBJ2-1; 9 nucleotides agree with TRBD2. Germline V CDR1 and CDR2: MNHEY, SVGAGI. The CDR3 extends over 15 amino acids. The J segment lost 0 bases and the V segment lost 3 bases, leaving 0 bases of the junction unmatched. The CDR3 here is CASSYSGSSYNEQFF. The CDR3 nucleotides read TGTGCCAGCAGTTATAGCGGGAGCTCCTACAATGAGCAGTTCTTC.

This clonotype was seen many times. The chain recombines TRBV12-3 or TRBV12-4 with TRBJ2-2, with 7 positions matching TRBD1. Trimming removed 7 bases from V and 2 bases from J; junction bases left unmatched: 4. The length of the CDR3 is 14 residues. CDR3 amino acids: CASTGTANTGELFF. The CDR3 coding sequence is TGTGCCAGCACCGGGACAGCTAACACCGGGGAGCTGTTTTTT.